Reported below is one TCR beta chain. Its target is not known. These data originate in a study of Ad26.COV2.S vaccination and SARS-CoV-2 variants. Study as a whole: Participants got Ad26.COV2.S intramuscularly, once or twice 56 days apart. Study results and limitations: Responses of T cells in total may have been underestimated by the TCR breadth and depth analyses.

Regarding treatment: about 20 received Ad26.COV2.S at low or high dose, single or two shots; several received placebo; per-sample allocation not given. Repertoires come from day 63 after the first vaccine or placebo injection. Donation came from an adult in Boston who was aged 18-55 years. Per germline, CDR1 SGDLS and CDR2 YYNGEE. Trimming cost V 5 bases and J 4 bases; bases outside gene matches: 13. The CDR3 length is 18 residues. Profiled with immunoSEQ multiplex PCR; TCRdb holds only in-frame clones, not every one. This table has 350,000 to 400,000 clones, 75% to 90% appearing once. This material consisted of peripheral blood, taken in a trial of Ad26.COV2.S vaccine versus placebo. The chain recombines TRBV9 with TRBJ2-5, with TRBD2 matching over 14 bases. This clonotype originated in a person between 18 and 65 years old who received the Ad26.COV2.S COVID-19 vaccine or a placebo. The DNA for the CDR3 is TGTGCCAGCAGTCTCGGGACTAGCGGGAGTGGGGGCAGAGAGACCCAGTACTTC. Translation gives CASSLGTSGSGGRETQYF.